These 21 T cell receptor beta chains share one sample of origin, sequenced in a study of tumor-infiltrating lymphocytes in primary liver carcinoma. The authors made TCR beta cDNA from around 500 ng total RNA with a constant-region primer. Three rounds of nested multiplex PCR with slightly modified ARM-PCR produced TCR beta libraries. Investigators reported that the first two PCR rounds, at 10 cycles each, used TRBV1-TRBV30 forward primers with a C-beta reverse primer. TCRdb passed the multiplex PCR reads through MiXCR, listing each CDR3 protein once. The table includes more than 55,000 distinct CDR3 sequences, approximately 70% detected once. For each extraction, RNA and DNA were obtained together from 20-30 mg of unsorted bulk tissue. Sequenced input: liver tumor tissue from sampling region 2. Documented subset: tumor region T2, inferior pole. These receptors all stem from a man aged 40-49 years with primary liver carcinoma and hepatitis B virus infection.

This clonotype was seen at least ten times. A single base separates this from a much larger clone, so it may be a read error. V is TRBV11-1 and J is TRBJ2-7; a weak D match, TRBD2 (6 bases). CDR3 length: 14 residues. Per germline, CDR1 SGHAT and CDR2 FQDESV (reference sequence). Trimming removed 5 bases from V and 4 bases from J, with 15 bases in between. CDR3 sequence: CASSPGRDWYEQYF. The CDR3 bases are TGTGCCAGCAGCCCCGGAAGGGACTGGTACGAGCAGTACTTC.

Points on this clonotype: At one of its ends the junction is not consistent with the germline gene, which may arise from a read error. The rearrangement links TRBV5-6 to TRBJ2-7; D is possibly TRBD2 (5 bases). The CDR3 loop spans 14 amino acids. The germline V gene has CDR1 SGHDT and CDR2 YYEEEE. The CDR3: CASGLSGRTYERYF. The CDR3 DNA follows: TGTGCCAGCGGCTTGAGCGGACGCACCTACGAGCGGTACTTC. The complete variable domain, with remaining parts taken from reference TRBV5-6 and TRBJ2-7, reads DAGVTQSPTHLIKTRGQQVTLRCSPKSGHDTVSWYQQALGQGPQFIFQYYEEEERQRGNFPDRFSGHQFPNYSSELNVNALLLGDSALYLCASGLSGRTYERYFGPGTRLTVT.

By share, this clonotype counts as medium-sized. V usage is TRBV6-2 or TRBV6-3 and J usage is TRBJ2-7, with 10 bases that match TRBD2. CDR1 and CDR2 from the germline V gene are MNHEY and SVGEGT. The junction had 7 bases not matched to a gene; V was cut back by 10 bases and J by 4 bases. The CDR3 has 13 amino acids. CDR3 sequence reads: CATRASGRYEQYF. Written as DNA, the CDR3 is TGTGCCACCCGGGCTAGCGGGAGATACGAGCAGTACTTC.

For this clonotype: At one of its ends the junction is not consistent with the germline gene, which may arise from a read error. The chain uses TRBV4-3 and TRBJ2-1, with D possibly being TRBD2 (6 bases). The germline V gene has CDR1 LGHNA and CDR2 YSLEER. This CDR3 has 15 residues. The DNA for the CDR3 is TGCGCCATCAGCCAAGACCCTACGGGAGCCAATGAGCAGTTCTTC. It translates to CAISQDPTGANEQFF.

Concerning this clonotype: The junction and the germline gene differ at one end; a read error may be behind it. This chain uses TRBV4-1 with TRBJ1-5; no definite D call. Germline V gene data show CDR1 as MGHRA and CDR2 as YSYEKL. There are 13 residues in the CDR3. CDR3 in DNA: TGCACCAGCAGCCAAGACAACAATCAGCCCCAGCATTTC. Amino acids: CTSSQDNNQPQHF.

The chain is built from TRBV12-3 or TRBV12-4 and TRBJ2-4; TRBD1 aligns across 8 bases. The CDR3 covers 17 residues. With 6 bases clipped from V and 6 bases from J, the junction kept 16 bases outside the gene matches. The CDR3 region has the DNA TGTGCCAGCAGCTTTTTTGGCCCGGGACAGGATACAAACATTCAGTACTTC. This translates into CASSFFGPGQDTNIQYF.

The chain uses TRBV9 and TRBJ2-5; TRBD2 matches 7 bases. V dropped 4 bases and J dropped 4; count of bases not matched to a gene: 4. Per the germline V gene, CDR1 is SGDLS and CDR2 is YYNGEE. This CDR3 is 13 amino acids long. CDR3 amino acids: CASSKAGRETQYF. CDR3 nucleotide sequence: TGTGCCAGCAGCAAAGCGGGAAGAGAGACCCAGTACTTC.

In its sample, this clonotype was seen a few times. In this CDR3 the conserved last residue, phenylalanine or tryptophan, is missing, so a read error is likely. The chain uses TRBV30 and TRBJ2-6; the D gene is possibly TRBD1 (5 bases). Germline V CDR1 and CDR2: GTSNPN, SVGIG (reference sequence). This CDR3 region has 15 residues. The CDR3 DNA reads TGTGTCTGGAGATCCACAGGATCTGGGGCCAACATCCTGACTCTC. Residues: CVWRSTGSGANILTL.

In regard to this clonotype: The CDR3 does not end in the conserved phenylalanine or tryptophan, so this is likely a read error. This chain uses TRBV11-3 with TRBJ2-3; D is uncertain. Germline lookup yields CDR1 SGHNT and CDR2 YENEEA. This CDR3 contains 15 residues. Trimming shortened V by 0 bases and J by 1 base, and 8 bases separated the two germline ends. CDR3 coding DNA: TGTGCCAGCAGCTTAGAGTACGGTCGCACAGATACGCAGTATTAT. It codes for CASSLEYGRTDTQYY.

In the case of this clonotype: Relative to the germline gene, one junction end is altered; a read error may explain this. The chain carries TRBV12-5 and TRBJ2-2, with TRBD2 identical over 7 bases. Germline assignment: CDR1 LGHNT and CDR2 FRNRAP. The CDR3 consists of 16 residues. The chain's CDR3 is CASGVERESGTGELFF. The DNA of the CDR3 is TGTGCTAGTGGTGTGGAGCGGGAATCAGGCACCGGGGAGCTGTTTTTC.

Of note for this clonotype: This sequence may be a read error, since a much larger clone differs from it by one base. V is TRBV2 and J is TRBJ1-2; D gene ambiguous. Germline lookup yields CDR1 SNHLY and CDR2 FYNNEI. This CDR3 contains 14 residues. CDR3 amino acids: CASRRLVLGFGHTF. The CDR3 DNA is TGTGCCAGCAGGAGACTGGTACTGGGGTTTGGCCACACCTTC.

This clonotype appeared a single time. Since a much larger clone is just one base distant, this may be a read error. V is TRBV28 and J is TRBJ2-1; 10 nucleotides match TRBD1. Germline V gene lookup returns CDR1 MDHEN and CDR2 SYDVKM. The CDR3 sequence is 15 residues long. The CDR3 loop reads CVSSTGGQGMSEQFF. The CDR3 bases are TGTGTCAGCAGTACCGGGGGACAGGGGATGAGTGAGCAGTTCTTC. Full variable domain (missing parts from reference TRBV28 and TRBJ2-1): DVKVTQSSRYLVKRTGEKVFLECVQDMDHENMFWYRQDPGLGLRLIYFSYDVKMKEKGDIPEGYSVSREKKERFSLILESASTNQTSMYLCVSSTGGQGMSEQFFGPGTRLTVL.

About this clonotype itself: A read error is likely, as this CDR3 ends without the conserved phenylalanine or tryptophan. This CDR3 reads CASSKLQGARTEAFS. Written as DNA, the CDR3 is TGTGCCAGCAGTAAGTTACAGGGGGCGAGGACTGAGGCTTTCTCT. The chain has TRBV6-5 and TRBJ1-1; 9 nucleotides match TRBD1. This CDR3 is built from 15 residues. CDR1 MNHEY and CDR2 SVGAGI come from the germline V gene.

This CDR3 is CASSTRTARYEQYF. The CDR3 DNA is TGTGCCAGCAGTACTAGGACAGCTCGCTACGAGCAGTACTTC. The chain is built from TRBV6-5 and TRBJ2-7; a weak D match, TRBD1 (6 bases). In germline, CDR1 is MNHEY, CDR2 SVGAGI. The germline V and J ends were trimmed by 5 bases and 3 bases, with 14 bases remaining between them. This CDR3 region has 14 residues.

CDR3 bases: TGTGCCAGTAGCCCAATAGGGACGGACCCCTACAATGAGCAGTTCTTC. It yields the protein CASSPIGTDPYNEQFF. The genes are TRBV28 and TRBJ2-1; D is possibly TRBD1 or TRBD2 (5 bases each). V dropped 9 bases and J dropped 2 bases, with 20 bases sitting between them. CDR3 size: 16 residues. Per germline, CDR1 MDHEN and CDR2 SYDVKM.

Turning to this clonotype: Germline is not matched at one junction end, which may reflect a read error. The chain joins TRBV5-5 to TRBJ2-3, with D possibly being TRBD2 (6 bases). The CDR3 is 14 amino acids. The germline V gene encodes CDR1 SGHKS and CDR2 YYEKEE (reference sequence). This chain's CDR3 is CVSSLGTYTYTQYF. In DNA, the CDR3 is TGTGTCAGCAGCTTGGGGACTTACACATATACGCAGTATTTC.

Comments on this clonotype: Likely a read error: the CDR3 ends without its conserved phenylalanine or tryptophan. The chain uses TRBV6-1 and TRBJ2-1; D tentatively reads TRBD1 or TRBD2 (5 bases each). Per germline, CDR1 MNHNS and CDR2 SASEGT. This CDR3 region has 13 residues. Trimming left V 6 bases short and J 7 bases short, with 13 bases between. This chain's CDR3 is CASRDGAVNEQFI. The CDR3 DNA reads TGTGCCAGCAGAGACGGGGCGGTGAATGAGCAGTTCATC.

The J gene is TRBJ2-5, the V gene TRBV9; 9 positions agree with TRBD1. CDR1 and CDR2 (germline): SGDLS, YYNGEE. J lost 0 bases, V lost 2 bases, and 5 bases had no gene match. This CDR3 is 16 amino acids long. The CDR3 here is CASSVLGQGYQETQYF. The CDR3 DNA sequence: TGTGCCAGCAGCGTCCTAGGACAGGGGTACCAAGAGACCCAGTACTTC.

A word on this clonotype: The final CDR3 position lacks the conserved phenylalanine or tryptophan, pointing to a likely read error. The CDR3 nucleotides are TGTGCCAGTAGATCTGAGTTTAGGGGTCGCACTAAAGCTTTCATT. Amino acid sequence: CASRSEFRGRTKAFI. The chain uses TRBV19 and TRBJ1-1; a weak D match, TRBD1 (5 bases). CDR1 LNHDA and CDR2 SQIVND come from the germline V gene (reference sequence). CDR3 length: 15 amino acids.

This clonotype was observed a few times. The CDR3 does not end in the conserved phenylalanine or tryptophan, so this is likely a read error. This rearrangement joins TRBV6-1 to TRBJ2-2; TRBD1 aligns across 10 bases. The CDR3 totals 15 residues. Germline CDR1 MNHNS, CDR2 SASEGT. The ends lost 10 bases at V and 7 bases at J; junction bases unmatched: 12. DNA of the CDR3: TGTGCCACCCGGACCGGGACAGGGGAAAGCGGGGAGCTGTTTTCT. This sequence encodes CATRTGTGESGELFS.

This clonotype was observed once. The J gene is TRBJ2-1, the V gene TRBV4-3, with D perhaps TRBD2 (5 bases). V was shortened by 10 bases and J by 15 bases, with 25 bases between the two germline ends. CDR1 LGHNA and CDR2 YSLEER come from the germline V gene. This CDR3 spans 13 amino acids. The CDR3: CANSQGSSGSVFF. The CDR3 nucleotides are TGCGCCAACAGTCAAGGGTCTAGTGGGAGTGTGTTCTTC.